A selection of T cell receptor beta chains follows, all from one sample in a study of shared clonotypes between healthy human individuals. Profiled with immunoSEQ multiplex PCR; TCRdb holds only in-frame clones, not every one. Counted here are under 2,500,000 clones, 90% to 97% occurring once; the ten biggest clones make up around 0.13%. The sample consisted of naive CD4+ T cells sorted from blood. These receptors were taken from a man in his late teens or twenties in good health. The CDR3 runs from the conserved cysteine through the conserved F or W. A D gene is named only where the DNA matches it firmly. Clone sizes are given selectively: once, few, many, or a class where the clone is expanded.

>TRBJ2-7|TRBV6-1|NA|14|NA
TGTGCCAGCAGTGAACCCCAGGGGAGAAGCGAGCAGTACTTC
CASSEPQGRSEQYF
>TRBJ1-3|TRBV7-9|NA|16|NA
TGTGCCAGCAGCTCCGCGGGATCCTTCTCGGGAAACACCATATATTTT
CASSSAGSFSGNTIYF
>TRBJ2-3|TRBV7-8|NA|15|NA
TGTGCCAGCAGCTTAAGGGCGGGTCCAAGAGATACGCAGTATTTT
CASSLRAGPRDTQYF
>TRBJ1-6|TRBV11-2|NA|15|NA
TGTGCCAGCAGCCTCCACAGTTTGGGGGTTGCACCCCTCCACTTT
CASSLHSLGVAPLHF
>TRBJ2-7|TRBV5-1|NA|15|NA
TGCGCCAGCAGCTTGGAGGGAGGACGAAACTACGAGCAGTACTTC
CASSLEGGRNYEQYF
>TRBJ2-7|TRBV6-1|TRBD1|14|NA
TGTGCCAGCAGTGAAGCGCCAGGGGGCTACGAGCAGTACTTC
CASSEAPGGYEQYF
>TRBJ2-7|TRBV7-2|TRBD1|15|NA
TGTGCCAGCAGCCGCGACAGGGTTAGGTCCTACGAGCAGTACTTC
CASSRDRVRSYEQYF
>TRBJ2-1|TRBV5-4|TRBD2|16|NA
TGTGCCAGCAGCTTGTTGGGACTAGCAAAAAACAATGAGCAGTTCTTC
CASSLLGLAKNNEQFF
>TRBJ1-3|TRBV2|NA|15|NA
TGTGCCAGCACTTTGGGACGGATCTCTGGAAACACCATATATTTT
CASTLGRISGNTIYF
>TRBJ2-5|TRBV7-2|NA|15|NA
TGTGCCAGCAGCTTAGGGGCGCGGGGCGCAGGGACCCAGTACTTC
CASSLGARGAGTQYF
>TRBJ2-1|TRBV18|NA|13|NA
TGTGCCAGCTCACCACTGAGCGGGTCTGAGCAGTTCTTC
CASSPLSGSEQFF
>TRBJ1-2|TRBV7-2|NA|16|NA
TGTGCCAGCAGCTTAGATCGACCGCTACTCTTAAATGAGAACACCTTC
CASSLDRPLLLNENTF
>TRBJ2-7|TRBV28|NA|13|few
TGTGCCAGCAGTTATGGCAGCTCCTACGAGCAGTACTTC
CASSYGSSYEQYF
>TRBJ2-3|TRBV6-1|NA|15|NA
TGTGCCAGCAGTGAACCAGGGTCGAGCACAGATACGCAGTATTTT
CASSEPGSSTDTQYF
>TRBJ2-7|TRBV6-1|TRBD2|14|NA
TGTGCCAGCAGAAGTAGCGGGAGTACCCACGAGCAGTACTTC
CASRSSGSTHEQYF
>TRBJ2-5|TRBV10-3|TRBD1|13|NA
TGTGCCATCACTTCCGGACAGGGGGAGACCCAGTACTTC
CAITSGQGETQYF
>TRBJ2-3|TRBV11-3|NA|14|NA
TGTGCCAGCAGCTTAGCCGGCAGGGGAGATACGCAGTATTTT
CASSLAGRGDTQYF
>TRBJ2-2|TRBV9|NA|16|NA
TGTGCCAGCAGCGTAGAGGACGGTCCGAACACCGGGGAGCTGTTTTTT
CASSVEDGPNTGELFF
>TRBJ1-1|TRBV7-2|NA|15|NA
TGTGCCAGCAGCTTTTCCTCGGGGGGTGGCACTGAAGCTTTCTTT
CASSFSSGGGTEAFF
>TRBJ2-1|TRBV7-9|NA|14|NA
TGTGCCAGCAGCTTTAGGGGGACCCACAATGAGCAGTTCTTC
CASSFRGTHNEQFF
>TRBJ2-7|TRBV6-6|NA|14|NA
TGTGCCAGCAGTCGGAGGGGGGAGGCCTACGAGCAGTACTTC
CASSRRGEAYEQYF
>TRBJ1-5|TRBV11-2|NA|16|NA
TGTGCCAGTTCAAAGGGGGGGAAGGGGCTCAATCAGCCCCAGCATTTT
CASSKGGKGLNQPQHF
>TRBJ2-5|TRBV5-4|NA|14|NA
TGTGCCAGCAGCTTGTCCGCGGGCCAAGAGACCCAGTACTTC
CASSLSAGQETQYF
>TRBJ2-1|TRBV25-1|NA|13|NA
TGTGCCAGCAGTAGCCCGGAAGACAATGAGCAGTTCTTC
CASSSPEDNEQFF